The 16 T cell receptor beta chains given below trace back to one sample, sequenced in a study of shared clonotypes between healthy human individuals. Using immunoSEQ multiplex PCR, the repertoire was profiled, and TCRdb retains in-frame clones only, with some absent. The sample comprises about 2.4 million clones, approximately 94% of which are singletons, and more than 0.35% rests with the top ten. Sample: naive CD4+ T cells from PBMCs. Subset noted: CD45RA+ positively selected. These receptors originate from a man between 18 and 35 years old in good health. Some clones in this sample may be carry-over from other donors' samples.

This chain joins TRBV19 and TRBJ1-2; TRBD1 might be the D (5 bases). Trimming left V 5 bases short and J 4 bases short, with 11 bases between. CDR3 length equals 13 residues. Germline assignment: CDR1 LNHDA and CDR2 SQIVND (reference sequence). CDR3 residues: CASSSRASYGYTF. CDR3 nucleotides: TGTGCCAGTAGTTCCAGGGCGAGCTATGGCTACACCTTC.

This clone was recorded once. The V call is TRBV12-2, the J call TRBJ2-7; TRBD1, the table's D call, lacks a check against the DNA. TRBV12-2 is an annotated pseudogene. The CDR3 spans 15 residues. CDR3 amino acids: CASRFLRDRGHEQYF. The CDR3 DNA is TGTGCAAGTCGCTTCCTCCGGGACAGGGGTCACGAGCAGTACTTC.

The gene calls are TRBV7-9 and TRBJ2-2; tentatively, D is TRBD1 (5 bases). The CDR3 is 14 residues long. The germline CDR1 and CDR2 sequences are SEHNR and FQNEAQ (reference sequence). V was clipped by 1 base and J by 7 bases, with 10 bases between them. CDR3 DNA sequence: TGTGCCAGCAGCTTAGGCAGGGTGGTCGGGGAGCTGTTTTTT. Its protein product is CASSLGRVVGELFF.

This rearrangement joins TRBV18 to TRBJ1-2; D is uncertain. The V gene's germline CDR1 is KGHSH and CDR2 LQKENI. The CDR3 totals 15 residues. V lost 1 base, J lost 6 bases, and 15 bases lay in between. Here the CDR3 reads CASSPLVQTNDGYTF. CDR3 DNA: TGTGCCAGCTCACCACTAGTGCAAACCAATGATGGCTACACCTTC.

This chain links TRBV9 with TRBJ2-1, with TRBD1 as a possible D gene (6 bases). This CDR3 is built from 13 residues. Trimming removed 2 bases at V and 10 bases at J, with 13 bases between. Per germline, CDR1 SGDLS and CDR2 YYNGEE. CDR3 nucleotides: TGTGCCAGCAGCGTGTCAGGGGTAGGGGAGCAGTTCTTC. This sequence encodes CASSVSGVGEQFF.

The count of this clone is one. The chain combines TRBV6-6 with TRBJ1-2; no clear D. The CDR3 sequence is 14 residues long. Trimming took 7 bases from V and 2 from J, leaving 14 bases between them. The germline CDR1 and CDR2 sequences are MNHNY and SVGAGI (reference sequence). Here the CDR3 reads CASKRPGFNYGYTF. The CDR3 DNA follows: TGTGCCAGCAAACGTCCGGGCTTCAACTATGGCTACACCTTC.

Here the CDR3 reads CASSADRDSGANVLTF. Written as DNA, the CDR3 is TGTGCCAGCAGCGCAGACAGGGATTCTGGGGCCAACGTCCTGACTTTC. This chain links TRBV9 with TRBJ2-6; 7 nucleotides match TRBD1. The V gene's germline CDR1 is SGDLS and CDR2 YYNGEE. V lost 3 bases, J lost 1 base, and 4 bases stayed unmatched. The CDR3 is 16 residues long.

The chain carries TRBV7-8 and TRBJ2-3; D remains unclear. Germline V gives CDR1 SGHVS, CDR2 FQNEAQ. Trimming took off 0 bases at V and 5 bases at J, with 6 bases between the two ends. The CDR3 has 13 residues. CDR3 bases: TGTGCCAGCAGCTTAGCGCATGGAGATACGCAGTATTTT. Amino acids: CASSLAHGDTQYF.

V usage is TRBV11-2 and J usage is TRBJ2-5, with 9 bases aligning to TRBD2. The end of the DNA is better explained by TRBJ2-7, so the J call may be wrong. Looked up from germline, CDR1 is SGHAT and CDR2 is FQNNGV. The CDR3 covers 14 residues. CDR3 coding DNA: TGTGCCAGCGGAAGAGGACTAGCGATATACGAGCAGTACTTC. Protein: CASGRGLAIYEQYF.

The V call is TRBV9, the J call TRBJ2-7; 8 bases are shared with TRBD2. The germline gives CDR1 SGDLS, CDR2 YYNGEE. The CDR3 contains 15 residues. Unmatched junction bases numbered 10, after V lost 4 bases and J lost 4 bases. CDR3 region: CASSPHLREGYEQYF. CDR3 in DNA: TGTGCCAGCAGCCCCCACCTTCGGGAGGGATACGAGCAGTACTTC.

This chain uses TRBV29-1 with TRBJ2-1; 7 bases align to TRBD2. Germline V CDR1 and CDR2: SQVTM, ANQGSEA. J gave up 0 bases and V 3 bases, and 5 bases lay outside the gene matches. This CDR3 region has 15 residues. Here the CDR3 DNA reads TGCAGCGTTGAGGTACTAGCGAACTCCTACAATGAGCAGTTCTTC. Protein: CSVEVLANSYNEQFF.

The gene calls are TRBV6-1 and TRBJ1-5; D gene unclear. This CDR3 spans 14 amino acids. Trimming removed 7 bases at V and 0 bases at J, with 10 bases between. Per germline, CDR1 MNHNS and CDR2 SASEGT. The CDR3 DNA reads as TGTGCCAGCACGGGGTTCGATAGCAATCAGCCCCAGCATTTT. Amino acids: CASTGFDSNQPQHF.

The rearrangement joins TRBV18 to TRBJ1-2; weak D call: TRBD1 (5 bases). Between the trimmed V and J ends, which lost 3 bases and 4 bases, there was a span of 12 bases. CDR3 length: 14 amino acids. CDR1 and CDR2 from the germline V gene are KGHSH and LQKENI. CDR3 bases: TGTGCCAGCTCACCCGGGGCTCGGACCTATGGCTACACCTTC. It translates to CASSPGARTYGYTF.

This clone was recorded only once. V is TRBV5-1 and J is TRBJ2-7, with D perhaps matching TRBD1 or TRBD2 (5 bases each). In germline, CDR1 is SGHRS, CDR2 YFSETQ. This CDR3 spans 16 amino acids. Trimming pared 0 bases from V and 2 bases from J, leaving 15 bases between. The CDR3 sequence is CASSLGPGPQAYEQYF. The DNA for the CDR3 is TGCGCCAGCAGCTTGGGGCCGGGACCGCAAGCCTACGAGCAGTACTTC.

V is TRBV28 and J is TRBJ2-7; TRBD1 aligns across 9 bases. The J segment lost 2 bases and the V segment lost 7 bases, leaving 3 bases of the junction unmatched. Germline V gives CDR1 MDHEN, CDR2 SYDVKM. The CDR3 has 13 amino acids. The CDR3, as DNA: TGTGCCAGCATCGGACAGGGGACCTACGAGCAGTACTTC. Its translation: CASIGQGTYEQYF.

J is TRBJ2-5 and V is TRBV7-2; 13 bases match TRBD2. V lost 4 bases to trimming and J lost 2 bases; unmatched junction nucleotides: 13. CDR1 is SGHTA, CDR2 FQGNSA, per germline. CDR3 size: 19 residues. The CDR3 DNA follows: TGTGCCAGCAGCTGGACTAGCGGGAGAGTCGGCACGACACAAGAGACCCAGTACTTC. Encoded protein: CASSWTSGRVGTTQETQYF. The full variable domain, in which reference TRBV7-2 and TRBJ2-5 provide the parts outside the CDR3, is GAGVSQSPSNKVTEKGKDVELRCDPISGHTALYWYRQSLGQGLEFLIYFQGNSAPDKSGLPSDRFSAERTGGSVSTLTIQRTQQEDSAVYLCASSWTSGRVGTTQETQYFGPGTRLLVL.